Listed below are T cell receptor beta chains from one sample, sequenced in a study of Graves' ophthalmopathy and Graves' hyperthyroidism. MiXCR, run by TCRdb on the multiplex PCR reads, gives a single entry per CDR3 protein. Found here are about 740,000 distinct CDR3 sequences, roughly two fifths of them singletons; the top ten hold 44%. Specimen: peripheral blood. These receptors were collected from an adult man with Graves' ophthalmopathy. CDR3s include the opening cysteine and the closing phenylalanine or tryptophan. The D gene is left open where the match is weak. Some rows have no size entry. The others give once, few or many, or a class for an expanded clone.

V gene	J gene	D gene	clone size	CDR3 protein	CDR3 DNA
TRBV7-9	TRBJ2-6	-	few	CASSLLWDLTGANVLTF	TGTGCCAGCAGCTTGTTATGGGACTTAACTGGGGCCAACGTCCTGACTTTC
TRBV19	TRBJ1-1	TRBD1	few	CASSQGAANTEAFF	TGTGCCAGTAGTCAGGGGGCGGCGAACACTGAAGCTTTCTTT
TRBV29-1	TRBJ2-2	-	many	CSVVLQGSGELFF	TGCAGCGTTGTTCTACAGGGCTCCGGGGAGCTGTTTTTT
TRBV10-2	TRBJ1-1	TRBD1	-	CASRIRDRGTEAFF	TGCGCCAGCAGAATAAGGGACAGGGGGACTGAAGCTTTCTTT
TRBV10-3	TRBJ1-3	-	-	CAISESDARYTIYF	TGTGCCATCAGTGAGTCGGATGCTCGCTACACCATATATTTT
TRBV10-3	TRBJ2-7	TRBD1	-	CASSSEDRFYEQYF	TGTGCCAGCAGTTCAGAGGACAGGTTCTACGAGCAGTACTTC
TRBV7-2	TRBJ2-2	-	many	CASSLLRANTGELFF	TGTGCCAGCAGCTTACTCCGGGCGAACACCGGGGAGCTGTTTTTT
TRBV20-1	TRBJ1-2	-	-	CSAPAAPGVGGYTF	TGCAGTGCTCCTGCCGCCCCGGGGGTGGGTGGCTACACCTTC
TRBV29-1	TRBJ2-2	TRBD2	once	CSGLAGEGAGELFF	TGCAGCGGACTAGCGGGAGAAGGTGCCGGGGAGCTGTTTTTT
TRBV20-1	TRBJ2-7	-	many	CSARPDGGEQYF	TGCAGTGCTCGACCGGACGGGGGCGAGCAGTACTTC
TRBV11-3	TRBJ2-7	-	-	CASSLDLAFVYEQYF	TGTGCCAGCAGCTTAGATCTAGCGTTCGTCTACGAGCAGTACTTC
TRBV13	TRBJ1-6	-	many	CASSLGTVDSPLHF	TGTGCCAGCAGCTTAGGTACCGTCGATTCCCCCCTCCACTTT
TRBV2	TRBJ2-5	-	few	CASQGGGETQYF	TGTGCCAGCCAAGGGGGGGGGGAGACCCAGTACTTC
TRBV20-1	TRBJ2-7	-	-	CSANRDGTYEQYF	TGCAGTGCTAACAGGGACGGGACCTACGAGCAGTACTTC
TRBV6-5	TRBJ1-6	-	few	CASSYSRQGNSPLHF	TGTGCCAGCAGTTACTCGAGGCAGGGAAATTCACCCCTCCACTTT
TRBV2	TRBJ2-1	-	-	CASSDSRANNEQFF	TGTGCCAGCAGTGACTCCCGGGCAAACAATGAGCAGTTCTTC
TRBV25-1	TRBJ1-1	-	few	CASSESIGVTEAFF	TGTGCCAGCAGTGAATCGATCGGGGTAACTGAAGCTTTCTTT
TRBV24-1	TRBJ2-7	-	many	CATSRGPPTYEQYF	TGTGCCACCTCGAGGGGTCCGCCGACCTACGAGCAGTACTTC
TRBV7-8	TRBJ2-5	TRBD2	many	CASSLYTSGGQQETQYF	TGTGCCAGCAGCCTTTATACTAGCGGGGGCCAACAAGAGACCCAGTACTTC
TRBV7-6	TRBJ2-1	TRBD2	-	CASSPRGGDNEQFF	TGTGCCAGCAGCCCCCGGGGGGGCGACAATGAGCAGTTCTTC
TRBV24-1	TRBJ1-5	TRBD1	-	CASSTGQGAFQPQHF	TGTGCCAGCAGTACGGGACAGGGTGCTTTTCAGCCCCAGCATTTT
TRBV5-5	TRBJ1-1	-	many	CASSIGEGMAFF	TGTGCCAGCAGCATAGGCGAGGGGATGGCTTTCTTT
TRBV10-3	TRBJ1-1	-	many	CAISSSGETEAFF	TGTGCCATCAGTTCTTCAGGGGAAACTGAAGCTTTCTTT
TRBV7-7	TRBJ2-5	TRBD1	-	CASSLGRGRQETQYF	TGTGCCAGCAGCTTAGGCAGGGGGCGGCAAGAGACCCAGTACTTC
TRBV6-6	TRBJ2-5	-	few	CASSYSGGSKQETQYF	TGTGCCAGCAGTTACTCGGGCGGGTCTAAACAAGAGACCCAGTACTTC
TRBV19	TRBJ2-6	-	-	CASSVRAPGANVLTF	TGTGCCAGTAGTGTCCGGGCCCCTGGGGCCAACGTCCTGACTTTC
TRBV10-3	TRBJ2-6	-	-	CAISDSYSGANVLVF	TGTGCCATCAGTGACTCGTACTCTGGGGCCAACGTCCTGGTTTTC
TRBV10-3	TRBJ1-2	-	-	CAISAWTAAPNYGYTF	TGTGCCATCAGTGCTTGGACCGCCGCACCTAACTATGGCTACACCTTC
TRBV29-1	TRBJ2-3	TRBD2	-	CSVGTSGGTTDTQYF	TGCAGCGTTGGAACTAGCGGGGGGACCACAGATACGCAGTATTTT
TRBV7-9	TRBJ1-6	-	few	CASSLARGGTYNSPLHF	TGTGCCAGCAGCTTAGCGCGTGGAGGGACCTATAATTCACCCCTCCACTTT
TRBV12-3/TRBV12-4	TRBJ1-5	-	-	CASSLSIDQPQHF	TGTGCCAGCAGTTTGTCAATAGATCAGCCCCAGCATTTT
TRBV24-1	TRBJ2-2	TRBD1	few	CATSDPGQGITGELFF	TGTGCCACCAGTGATCCGGGACAGGGGATCACCGGGGAGCTGTTTTTT
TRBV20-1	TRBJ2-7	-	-	CSAKRSYEQYF	TGCAGTGCTAAACGGTCCTACGAGCAGTACTTC
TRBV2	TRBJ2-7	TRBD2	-	CASSELMASGSYEQYF	TGTGCCAGCAGTGAATTGATGGCTAGCGGGTCCTACGAGCAGTACTTC
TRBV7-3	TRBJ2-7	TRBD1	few	CASRGQGPVDEQYF	TGTGCCAGTAGGGGACAGGGGCCTGTCGACGAGCAGTACTTC
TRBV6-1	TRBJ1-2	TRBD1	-	CASRGVTGEPPNYGYTF	TGTGCCAGCAGGGGAGTCACAGGGGAACCCCCTAACTATGGCTACACCTTC
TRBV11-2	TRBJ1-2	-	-	CAGSLGSRQPEWSYTF	TGTGCCGGCAGCTTGGGAAGCAGACAGCCCGAGTGGAGCTACACCTTC
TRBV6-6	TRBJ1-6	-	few	CASSQTQALYNSPLHF	TGTGCCAGCAGCCAAACGCAGGCATTATATAATTCACCCCTCCACTTT
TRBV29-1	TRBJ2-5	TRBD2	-	CSSPRGGRQETQYF	TGCAGCTCACCAAGGGGAGGGCGCCAAGAGACCCAGTACTTC
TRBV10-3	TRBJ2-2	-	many	CAIRYKQGIGELFF	TGTGCCATCAGATACAAACAGGGAATCGGGGAGCTGTTTTTT
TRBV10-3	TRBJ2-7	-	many	CAISDQATTEQYF	TGTGCCATCAGTGACCAAGCTACTACCGAGCAGTACTTC